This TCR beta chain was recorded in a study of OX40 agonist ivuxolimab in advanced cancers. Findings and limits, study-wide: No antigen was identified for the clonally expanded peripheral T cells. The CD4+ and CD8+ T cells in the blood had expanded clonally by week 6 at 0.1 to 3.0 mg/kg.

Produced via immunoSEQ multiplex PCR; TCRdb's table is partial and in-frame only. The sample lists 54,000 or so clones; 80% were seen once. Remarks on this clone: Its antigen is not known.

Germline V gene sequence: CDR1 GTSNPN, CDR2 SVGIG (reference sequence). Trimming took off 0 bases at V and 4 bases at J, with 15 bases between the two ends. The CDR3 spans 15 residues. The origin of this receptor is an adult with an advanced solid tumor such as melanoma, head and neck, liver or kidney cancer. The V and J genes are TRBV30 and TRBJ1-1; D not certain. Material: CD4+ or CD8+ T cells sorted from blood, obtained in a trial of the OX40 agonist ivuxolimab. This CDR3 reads CAWSVNDGLATEAFF. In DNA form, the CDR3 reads TGTGCCTGGAGTGTAAATGACGGACTCGCCACTGAAGCTTTCTTT.